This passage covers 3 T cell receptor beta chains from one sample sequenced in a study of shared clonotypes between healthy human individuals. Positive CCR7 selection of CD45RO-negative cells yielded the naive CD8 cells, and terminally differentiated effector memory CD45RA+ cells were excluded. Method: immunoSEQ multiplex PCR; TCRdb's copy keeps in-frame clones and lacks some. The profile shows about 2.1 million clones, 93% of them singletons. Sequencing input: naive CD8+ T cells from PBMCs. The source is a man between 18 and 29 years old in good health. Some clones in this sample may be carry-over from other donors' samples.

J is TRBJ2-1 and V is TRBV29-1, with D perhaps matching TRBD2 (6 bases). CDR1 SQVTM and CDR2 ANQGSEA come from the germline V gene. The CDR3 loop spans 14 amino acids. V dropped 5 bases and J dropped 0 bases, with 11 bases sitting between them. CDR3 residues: CSVTSWSSYNEQFF. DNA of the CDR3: TGCAGCGTTACTAGCTGGAGCTCCTACAATGAGCAGTTCTTC.

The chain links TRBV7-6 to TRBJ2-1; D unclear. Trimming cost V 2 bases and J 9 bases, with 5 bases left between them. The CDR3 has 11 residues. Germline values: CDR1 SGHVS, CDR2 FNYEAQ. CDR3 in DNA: TGTGCCAGCAGCTTAACGAGTGAGCAGTTCTTC. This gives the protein CASSLTSEQFF.

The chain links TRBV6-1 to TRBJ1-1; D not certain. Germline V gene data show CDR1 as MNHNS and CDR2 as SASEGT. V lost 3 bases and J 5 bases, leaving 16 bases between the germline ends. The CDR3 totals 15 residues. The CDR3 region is CASSDPRTWPTEAFF. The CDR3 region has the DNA TGTGCCAGCAGTGACCCTCGCACATGGCCGACTGAAGCTTTCTTT.